This T cell receptor beta chain is from a study of cytomegalovirus exposure and HLA in healthy donors. Measured with immunoSEQ multiplex PCR; TCRdb has only the in-frame clones, and not every one. The table includes 100,000 to 150,000 clones, 89% detected once. Trimming removed 1 base from V and 7 bases from J, with 14 bases in between. The germline CDR1 and CDR2 sequences are SGHNT and YYREEE (reference sequence). The CDR3 runs to 14 residues. V and J are TRBV5-4 and TRBJ1-1; D remains unclear. The origin of this receptor is a woman between 18 and 30 years old in good health and CMV-seronegative. Specimen: PBMCs. The CDR3 loop is CASSLFTAGGEAFF. CDR3 DNA: TGTGCCAGCAGCTTGTTCACGGCGGGTGGTGAAGCTTTCTTT.